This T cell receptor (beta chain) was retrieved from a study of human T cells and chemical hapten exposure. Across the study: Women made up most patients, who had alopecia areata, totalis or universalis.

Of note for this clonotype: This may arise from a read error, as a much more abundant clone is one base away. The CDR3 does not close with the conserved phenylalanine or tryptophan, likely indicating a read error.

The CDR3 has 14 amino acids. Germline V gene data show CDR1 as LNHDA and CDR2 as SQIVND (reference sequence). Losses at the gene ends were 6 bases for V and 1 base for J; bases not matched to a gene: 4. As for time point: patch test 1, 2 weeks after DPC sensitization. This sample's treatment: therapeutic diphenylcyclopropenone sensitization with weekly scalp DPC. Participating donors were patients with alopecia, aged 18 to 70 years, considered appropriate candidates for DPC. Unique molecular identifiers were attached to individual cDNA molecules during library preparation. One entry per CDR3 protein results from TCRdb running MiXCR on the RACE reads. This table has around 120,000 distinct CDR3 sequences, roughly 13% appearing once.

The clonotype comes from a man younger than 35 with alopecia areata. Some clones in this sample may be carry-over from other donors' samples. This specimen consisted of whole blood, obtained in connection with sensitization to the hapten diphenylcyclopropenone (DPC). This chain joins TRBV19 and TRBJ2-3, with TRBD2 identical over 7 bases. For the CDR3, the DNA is TGTGCCAGTAGGGTAACTAGCGGCACAGATACGCAGTATTTG. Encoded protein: CASRVTSGTDTQYL.